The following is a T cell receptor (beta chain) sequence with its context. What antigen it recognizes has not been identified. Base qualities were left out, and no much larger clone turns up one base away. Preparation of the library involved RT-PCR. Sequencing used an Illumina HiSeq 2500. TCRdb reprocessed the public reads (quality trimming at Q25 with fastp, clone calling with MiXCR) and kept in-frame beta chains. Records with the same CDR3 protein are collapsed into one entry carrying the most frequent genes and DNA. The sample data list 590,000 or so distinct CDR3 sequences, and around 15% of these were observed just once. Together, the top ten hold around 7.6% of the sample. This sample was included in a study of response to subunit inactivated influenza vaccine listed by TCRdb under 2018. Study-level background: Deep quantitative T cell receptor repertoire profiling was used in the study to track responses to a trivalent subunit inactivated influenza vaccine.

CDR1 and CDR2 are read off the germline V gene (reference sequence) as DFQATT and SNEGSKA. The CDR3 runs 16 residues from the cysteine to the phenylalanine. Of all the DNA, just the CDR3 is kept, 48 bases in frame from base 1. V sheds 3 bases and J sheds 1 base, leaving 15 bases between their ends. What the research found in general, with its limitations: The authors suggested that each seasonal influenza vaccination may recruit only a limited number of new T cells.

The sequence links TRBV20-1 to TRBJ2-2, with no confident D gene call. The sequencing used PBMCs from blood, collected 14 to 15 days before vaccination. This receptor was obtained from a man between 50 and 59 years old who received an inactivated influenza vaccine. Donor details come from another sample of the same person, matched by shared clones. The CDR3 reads CSARSPSQENTGELFF. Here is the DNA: TGCAGTGCTAGGAGCCCCAGCCAGGAGAACACCGGGGAGCTGTTTTTT.